This T cell receptor beta chain is drawn from a study of T cells in Graves' hyperthyroidism and ophthalmopathy. Findings and caveats of the study: Most clonotypes that expanded in the thyroid above 0.001 also showed up in blood. Ophthalmopathy was identified by the model a median roughly six months ahead of onset. By a 13 V-J model, ophthalmopathy was set apart from stable hyperthyroidism.

Clinicians diagnosed patients from clinical symptoms, serum thyroxine and TRAb, thyroid ultrasound and orbital computed tomography. This clonotype was recorded a few times. Its cognate antigen is unknown. The investigators amplified TCR beta CDR3 regions from RNA transcripts. RT-PCR in the first round (using the HTBI primer set) targeted the TCR CDR3. MiXCR, run by TCRdb on the multiplex PCR reads, gives a single entry per CDR3 protein. Seen here are around 660,000 distinct CDR3 sequences, about 45% observed once, and the top ten hold 7% to 7.5%. The clonotype originates from an adult man with Graves' disease, either hyperthyroidism or ophthalmopathy (not recorded which). Input material: peripheral blood or thyroid tissue (not recorded which).

The CDR3 here is CASSFGQGVNGYTF. The CDR3 region has the DNA TGTGCCAGCAGTTTTGGACAGGGGGTAAATGGCTACACCTTC. This chain links TRBV12-3 or TRBV12-4 with TRBJ1-2, with 10 bases lining up with TRBD1. The V segment lost 3 bases and the J segment 6 bases; nucleotides outside the gene matches: 4. This CDR3 comprises 14 residues.